This is a list of T cell receptor beta chains from one sample in a study of CD8 T cells in ankylosing spondylitis. Using its own MiXCR run on the 5' RACE reads, TCRdb lists one record per CDR3 protein. The table shows some 300,000 distinct CDR3 sequences, with about a fifth occurring only once. Sequenced input: blood, either unsorted or a sorted T cell fraction (not recorded which). Receptor source: a female donor with ankylosing spondylitis or in good health (not recorded which). CDR3s include the opening cysteine and the closing phenylalanine or tryptophan. D genes are given only for firm matches. Clone size appears in some rows only: once, few, many, or a class for an expanded clone.

j_call d_call clone_size v_call cdr3_nt cdr3_aa
TRBJ2-1 TRBD1 - TRBV12-5 TGTGCTAGTGGGGGGGGACAGGGATCACGGTTCTTC CASGGGQGSRFF
TRBJ2-1 TRBD1 - TRBV18 TGTGCCAGCTCACCCCGGACAGGAGAATACAATGAGCAGTTCTTC CASSPRTGEYNEQFF
TRBJ2-1 - - TRBV27 TGTGCCAGCAGTGCGACTCCCAGGGATATCCTACCCAATGAGCAGTTCTTC CASSATPRDILPNEQFF
TRBJ2-4 TRBD2 - TRBV6-2/TRBV6-3 TGTGCCAGCAGTTACGGGGAGGGCAAAAACATTCAGTACTTC CASSYGEGKNIQYF
TRBJ2-7 TRBD1 many TRBV10-1 TGCGCCAGCAGTTCTACCCGGACAGGGGTCTACGAGCAGTACTTC CASSSTRTGVYEQYF
TRBJ1-4 TRBD1 - TRBV15 TGTGCCACCAGCAGGAGGGACAGGGTCGATGAAAAACTGTTTTTT CATSRRDRVDEKLFF
TRBJ1-4 - - TRBV6-5 TGTGCCAGCAGTTTGGGCCTCGGCAGGGAAAAACTGTTTTTT CASSLGLGREKLFF
TRBJ2-1 TRBD2 - TRBV15 TGTGCCACCAGCAGAGAGGGTCGGGGAGGGCCAAATGAGCAGTTCTTC CATSREGRGGPNEQFF
TRBJ1-1 - - TRBV20-1 TGCAGTGCTAGAGGCCAATTAGGGAGGGAATGGGAAGCTTTCTTT CSARGQLGREWEAFF
TRBJ2-6 TRBD1 - TRBV5-1 TGCGCCAGCAGCCCGGGACAGGCTGGGGCCAACGTCCTGACTTTC CASSPGQAGANVLTF
TRBJ1-1 - - TRBV29-1 TGCAGCGTGGGAGGGGTATTGAACACTGAAGCTTTCTTT CSVGGVLNTEAFF
TRBJ2-1 TRBD1 few TRBV29-1 TGCAGCGTCGACAGGGTTAATGAGCAGTTCTTC CSVDRVNEQFF
TRBJ2-7 TRBD2 - TRBV20-1 TGCAGTGCGCGTTGGACTAGCGGGAGTTGGTCCTACGAGCAGTACTTC CSARWTSGSWSYEQYF
TRBJ1-4 TRBD1 few TRBV25-1 TGTGCCAGCAGTACAACAGGGGGCTTTGAAAAACTGTTTTTT CASSTTGGFEKLFF
TRBJ2-2 TRBD1 once TRBV4-3 TGCGCCAGCAGCCAGAGGTCAGGGGGCACCGGGGAGCTGTTTTTT CASSQRSGGTGELFF
TRBJ2-7 - - TRBV24-1 TGTGCCACCAGTGACCCCGGGACTGTATCCTACGAGCAGTACTTC CATSDPGTVSYEQYF
TRBJ2-2 TRBD2 few TRBV6-1 TGTGCCAGCAGTCACAGCGGCGGGAGGGGTACCGGGGAGCTGTTTTTT CASSHSGGRGTGELFF
TRBJ2-3 - - TRBV5-1 TGCGCCAGCAGCTTGAGACCGACGGGGGCAGATACGCAGTATTTT CASSLRPTGADTQYF
TRBJ2-5 - - TRBV12-3/TRBV12-4 TGTGCCAGCAGTCTCCGGTACTTGGAGACCCAGTACTTC CASSLRYLETQYF
TRBJ2-3 - many TRBV10-3 TGTGCCATCATGAAAGCGGGTACGCAGTATTTT CAIMKAGTQYF